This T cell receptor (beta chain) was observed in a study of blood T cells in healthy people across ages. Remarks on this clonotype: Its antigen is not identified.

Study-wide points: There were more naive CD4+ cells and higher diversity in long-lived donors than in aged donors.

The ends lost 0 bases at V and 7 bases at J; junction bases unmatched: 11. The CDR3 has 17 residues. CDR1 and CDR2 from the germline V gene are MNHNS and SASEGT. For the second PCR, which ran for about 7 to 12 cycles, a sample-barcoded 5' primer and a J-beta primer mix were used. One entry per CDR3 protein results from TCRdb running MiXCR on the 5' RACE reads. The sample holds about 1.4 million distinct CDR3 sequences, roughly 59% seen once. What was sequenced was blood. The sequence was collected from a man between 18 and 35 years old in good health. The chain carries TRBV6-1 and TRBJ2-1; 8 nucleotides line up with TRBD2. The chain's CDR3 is CASSEAGSGALRNEQFF. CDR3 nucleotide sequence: TGTGCCAGCAGTGAAGCTGGTAGCGGGGCCCTCCGAAATGAGCAGTTCTTC.